This TCR beta chain was profiled in a study of somatic mutations in cytotoxic T cells in rheumatoid arthritis. General study results and limits: An increase in CD8+ clonality with age was seen in rheumatoid arthritis patients but not in healthy controls. Between rheumatoid arthritis patients and age-matched healthy controls, CD8+ T-cell clonality showed no significant difference. Nobody adjusted the slight TRBV07 underrepresentation in rheumatoid arthritis patients for multiple comparisons.

Germline V gene lookup returns CDR1 GTSNPN and CDR2 SVGIG (reference sequence). There are 13 residues in the CDR3. With regard to this clone: The antigen is not known.

Isolating CD4+ and CD8+ cells involved positive magnetic bead selection on an AutoMACS. Their purity was then checked by flow cytometry. Using immunoSEQ multiplex PCR, the repertoire was profiled, and TCRdb retains in-frame clones only, with some absent. The table lists around 15,000 clones, approximately 84% of them singletons. This clonotype originated in an adult with rheumatoid arthritis. V usage is TRBV30 and J usage is TRBJ2-5, with 7 bases fitting TRBD1. The better agreement between TRBJ2-7 and the DNA end casts doubt on the J call. The sequencing sample was made of CD8+ T cells sorted from blood. CDR3 nucleotide sequence: TGTGCCTTACAGGGGACGAGCTCCTACGAGCAGTACTTC. This codes for CALQGTSSYEQYF.